This T cell receptor beta chain was profiled in a study of CD8+ T cells in alopecia areata. Study-level results: More clonal than normal scalp was lesional scalp, particularly alopecia totalis/universalis. Scalp sample data also include resident alphabeta T cells from normal skin.

Germline loops: CDR1 SGHRS, CDR2 YFSETQ. Trimming removed 1 base from V and 8 bases from J, with 16 bases in between. The CDR3 totals 15 residues. Comments on this clone: Its antigen is as yet unknown.

RNA was extracted and reverse transcribed into cDNA as the sequencing template. Produced via immunoSEQ multiplex PCR; TCRdb's table is partial and in-frame only. The table has 150,000 or so clones, roughly 48% seen once. The rearrangement joins TRBV5-1 to TRBJ2-1; D is perhaps TRBD1 (6 bases). The receptor was isolated from a human donor with alopecia areata. The sequenced material came from CD4+ T cells sorted from blood. DNA for the CDR3: TGCGCCAGCAGCTTGTTTACCAGGGGTGGTGATGAGCAGTTCTTC. Translating gives CASSLFTRGGDEQFF.